Listed below are T cell receptor beta chains from one sample, sequenced in a study of technical replicates of blood from a handful of donors. Sequencing used immunoSEQ multiplex PCR; TCRdb keeps in-frame clones, though not all of them. Counted here are about 75,000 clones, about 92% occurring once; the ten biggest clones make up 0.42%. The source material was T cells isolated from PBMCs. The origin of the receptors is a human donor in good health. Both conserved end residues are part of each CDR3. A D gene is named only where the DNA matches it firmly. Size is omitted from some rows. Given values are once, few, many or a class for expanded clones.

clone size	V gene	D gene	J gene	CDR3 DNA	CDR3 protein
NA	TRBV6-1	NA	TRBJ2-2	TGTGCCAGCAGTGAAGCGCGGATCGGGGAGCTGTTTTTT	CASSEARIGELFF
NA	TRBV6-1	TRBD1	TRBJ2-7	TGTGCCAGCCTAGGGGACAGTAACTCCTACGAGCAGTACTTC	CASLGDSNSYEQYF
NA	TRBV6-5	NA	TRBJ2-5	TGTGCCAGCAGTTACGGCCCAAACCAAGAGACCCAGTACTTC	CASSYGPNQETQYF
NA	TRBV6-6	TRBD1	TRBJ2-7	TGTGCCAGCAGTTACTCGGGACAGGGGTTCAACGAGCAGTACTTC	CASSYSGQGFNEQYF
NA	TRBV7-9	TRBD1	TRBJ2-7	TGTGCCAGCACCGCAAAAGGACAGGCCTACGAGCAGTACTTC	CASTAKGQAYEQYF
NA	TRBV6-1	TRBD2	TRBJ2-3	TGTGCCATCAGTAGCGGGGTCGTGGATACGCAGTATTTT	CAISSGVVDTQYF
NA	TRBV25-1	TRBD1	TRBJ1-1	TGTGCCAGCACTTTTGCAGGGGGCTTGGGCACTGAAGCTTTCTTT	CASTFAGGLGTEAFF
NA	TRBV19	NA	TRBJ2-7	TGTGCCAGTAAATTAGGGGGATCCTCCTACGAGCAGTACTTC	CASKLGGSSYEQYF
NA	TRBV15	TRBD2	TRBJ2-1	TGTGCCACCAGCAGAGGACTAGCGGGAGTGTCTAATCCCTACAATGAGCAGTTCTTC	CATSRGLAGVSNPYNEQFF
NA	TRBV7-9	TRBD1	TRBJ1-5	TGTGCCAGCAGCTTAATAACAGGGGAACCCCAGCATTTT	CASSLITGEPQHF
NA	TRBV5-1	NA	TRBJ2-7	TGCGCCAGCAGCATAGCCTACGAGCAGTACTTC	CASSIAYEQYF
once	TRBV25-1	TRBD2	TRBJ2-7	TGTGCCAGCAGTGAATATGGCGGGAGAGGATCCTACGAGCAGTACTTC	CASSEYGGRGSYEQYF
NA	TRBV19	TRBD1	TRBJ1-1	TGTGCCAGCCACACCCAGGGGGCCGAGAACACTGAAGCTTTCTTT	CASHTQGAENTEAFF
NA	TRBV27	NA	TRBJ2-1	TGTGCCAGCAGTTTCCGGGGCAATGAGCAGTTCTTC	CASSFRGNEQFF
once	TRBV27	NA	TRBJ1-1	TGTGCCAGCAGTCAACCAGGGTGGACTGAAGCTTTCTTT	CASSQPGWTEAFF
NA	TRBV12-5	NA	TRBJ2-1	TGTGCTAGTGGTTTGGGGGGGGTTAGCGGCCCACAATGGGAGCAGTTCTTC	CASGLGGVSGPQWEQFF
once	TRBV20-1	NA	TRBJ2-7	TGCAGTGCTAAACACTCCTACGAGCAGTACTTC	CSAKHSYEQYF
NA	TRBV6-1	TRBD1	TRBJ2-7	TGTGCCAGCAGTGAAGGGGACAGTATTGTCTACGAGCAGTACTTC	CASSEGDSIVYEQYF
NA	TRBV2	TRBD1	TRBJ1-1	TGTGCCAGCAGCCCCTCCGGGACAGGGGTGTGGGACACTGAAGCTTTCTTT	CASSPSGTGVWDTEAFF
NA	TRBV9	TRBD1	TRBJ1-1	TGTGCCAGCAGAAAATACACAGGGGACACTGAAGCTTTCTTT	CASRKYTGDTEAFF
NA	TRBV9	TRBD2	TRBJ2-1	TGTGCCAGCAGCGAGACTAGCGGGAGGGTATATGAGCAGTTCTTC	CASSETSGRVYEQFF
NA	TRBV11-1	NA	TRBJ2-5	TGTGCCAGCAGCTTGACAAGTACTCAAGAGACCCAGTACTTC	CASSLTSTQETQYF
NA	TRBV10-3	NA	TRBJ2-3	TGTGCCATCAGTGGGTCCCGGCTAGCCTCGCAGTATTTT	CAISGSRLASQYF
NA	TRBV6-6	TRBD1	TRBJ2-7	TGTGCCAGCCGACAGGGGGAGGGCCCAAACGAGCAGTACTTC	CASRQGEGPNEQYF
NA	TRBV9	NA	TRBJ2-3	TGTGCCAGCAGCCCCCCAAGCGGTAGAGATACGCAGTATTTT	CASSPPSGRDTQYF
once	TRBV11-3	NA	TRBJ2-5	TGTGCCAGCAGAGCCGCTGAGACCCAGTACTTC	CASRAAETQYF
NA	TRBV29-1	TRBD2	TRBJ2-2	TGCAGCGCTGGGACTAGCGGGTTAATCGGGGAGCTGTTTTTT	CSAGTSGLIGELFF
NA	TRBV27	NA	TRBJ2-7	TGTGCCAGCAGTTGGGGGGTTGCGCGCGAGCAGTACTTC	CASSWGVAREQYF
NA	TRBV7-9	NA	TRBJ2-1	TGTGCCAGCAGCTTAAACGGGATTGATGAGCAGTTCTTC	CASSLNGIDEQFF
NA	TRBV6-1	TRBD2	TRBJ2-1	TGTGCCAGCAGTGAAAGAAGAGCGGGGGAGCGGCAGTTCTTC	CASSERRAGERQFF
NA	TRBV4-3	NA	TRBJ2-3	TGCGCCAGCAGCCAAGACGGGACTAGCACAGATACGCAGTATTTT	CASSQDGTSTDTQYF
NA	TRBV5-1	NA	TRBJ2-3	TGCGCCAGCAGCTTGCTAGCAGGCACAGATACGCAGTATTTT	CASSLLAGTDTQYF
NA	TRBV19	NA	TRBJ1-2	TGTGCCAGTAGTGACCGAGGGGGATTAAACTATGGCTACACCTTC	CASSDRGGLNYGYTF
NA	TRBV13	NA	TRBJ1-2	TGTGCCAGCAGCTTAGGGACAGTGATAAGGGGCTACACCTTC	CASSLGTVIRGYTF
once	TRBV10-3	NA	TRBJ2-3	TGTGCCATCAGTGAGTCCCTCTACACAGATACGCAGTATTTT	CAISESLYTDTQYF
NA	TRBV7-2	TRBD1	TRBJ1-5	TGTGCCAGCAGCTTAGTGACAGGGGGTGGACAGCCCCAGCATTTT	CASSLVTGGGQPQHF
NA	TRBV19	TRBD1	TRBJ2-2	TGTGCCAGTAGGGGGACAGTGAACACCGGGGAGCTGTTTTTT	CASRGTVNTGELFF
NA	TRBV2	NA	TRBJ1-5	TGTGCCAGCATCGGGAATAGCAATCAGCCCCAGCATTTT	CASIGNSNQPQHF
NA	TRBV10-1	NA	TRBJ2-1	TGCGCCAGCAGTGCGGGACTCGCAAGGAGTGAGCAGTTCTTC	CASSAGLARSEQFF
NA	TRBV2	TRBD2	TRBJ2-1	TGTGCCAGCAGTGAGTTAGGGCTAGCGGCTTACAATGAGCAGTTCTTC	CASSELGLAAYNEQFF
once	TRBV11-2	TRBD1	TRBJ2-5	TGTGCCAGCAGCCACAGGGGAGAGACCCAGTACTTC	CASSHRGETQYF
NA	TRBV9	TRBD2	TRBJ2-7	TGTGCCAGCAGCGTTAGCGGGAGAGGGCTCTACGAGCAGTACTTC	CASSVSGRGLYEQYF